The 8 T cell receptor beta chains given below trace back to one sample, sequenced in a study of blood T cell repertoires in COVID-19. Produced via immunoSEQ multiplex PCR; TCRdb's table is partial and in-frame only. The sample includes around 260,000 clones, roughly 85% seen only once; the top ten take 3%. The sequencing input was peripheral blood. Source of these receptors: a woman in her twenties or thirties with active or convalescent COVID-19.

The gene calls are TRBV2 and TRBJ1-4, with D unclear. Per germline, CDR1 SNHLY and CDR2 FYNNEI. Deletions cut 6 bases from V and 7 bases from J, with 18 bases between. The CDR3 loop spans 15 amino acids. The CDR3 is CASRSFEGSGEKLFF. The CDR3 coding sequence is TGTGCCAGCAGATCGTTTGAGGGTTCGGGTGAAAAACTGTTTTTT. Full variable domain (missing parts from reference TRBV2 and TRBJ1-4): EPEVTQTPSHQVTQMGQEVILRCVPISNHLYFYWYRQILGQKVEFLVSFYNNEISEKSEIFDDQFSVERPDGSNFTLKIRSTKLEDSAMYFCASRSFEGSGEKLFFGSGTQLSVL.

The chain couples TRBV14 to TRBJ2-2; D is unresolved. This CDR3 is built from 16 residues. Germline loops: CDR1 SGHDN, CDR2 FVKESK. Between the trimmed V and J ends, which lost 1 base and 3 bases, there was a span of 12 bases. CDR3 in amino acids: CASSQGRPGDTGELFF. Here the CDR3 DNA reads TGTGCCAGCAGCCAAGGTAGGCCAGGCGACACCGGGGAGCTGTTTTTT.

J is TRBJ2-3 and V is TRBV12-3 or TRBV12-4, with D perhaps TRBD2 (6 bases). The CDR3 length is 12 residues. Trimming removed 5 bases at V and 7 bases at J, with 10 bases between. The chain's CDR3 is CASSPSVNTQYF. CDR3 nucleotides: TGTGCCAGCAGTCCTAGCGTTAATACGCAGTATTTT.

The CDR3 loop reads CAIKTRGEGTDTQYF. The CDR3 DNA sequence: TGTGCCATCAAAACGCGGGGGGAGGGAACAGATACGCAGTATTTT. The rearrangement uses TRBV10-3 and TRBJ2-3, with 8 bases aligning to TRBD2. The CDR3 has 15 residues. Looked up from germline, CDR1 is ENHRY and CDR2 is SYGVKD. V lost 7 bases, J lost 3 bases, and 9 bases stayed unmatched.

The CDR3 reads CASSPRDYGYTF. Here the CDR3 DNA reads TGTGCCAGCAGCCCGAGGGACTATGGCTACACCTTC. The chain uses TRBV7-8 and TRBJ1-2; D not resolved. Germline V gives CDR1 SGHVS, CDR2 FQNEAQ. This CDR3 spans 12 amino acids. Trimming stripped 5 bases from V and 3 bases from J, with 7 bases between.

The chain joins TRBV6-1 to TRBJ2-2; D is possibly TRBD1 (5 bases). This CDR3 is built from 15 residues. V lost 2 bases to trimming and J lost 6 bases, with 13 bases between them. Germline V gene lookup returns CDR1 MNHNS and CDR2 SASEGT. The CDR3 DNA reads TGTGCCAGCAGTGAACGGGCAGGGATCCCCGGGGAGCTGTTTTTT. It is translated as CASSERAGIPGELFF.

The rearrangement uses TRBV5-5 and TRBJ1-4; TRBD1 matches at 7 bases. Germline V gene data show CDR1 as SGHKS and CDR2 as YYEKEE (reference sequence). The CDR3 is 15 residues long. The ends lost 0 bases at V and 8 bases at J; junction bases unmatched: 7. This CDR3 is CASSLAGQRGEKLFF. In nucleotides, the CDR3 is TGTGCCAGCAGCTTGGCGGGACAGCGAGGGGAAAAACTGTTTTTT.

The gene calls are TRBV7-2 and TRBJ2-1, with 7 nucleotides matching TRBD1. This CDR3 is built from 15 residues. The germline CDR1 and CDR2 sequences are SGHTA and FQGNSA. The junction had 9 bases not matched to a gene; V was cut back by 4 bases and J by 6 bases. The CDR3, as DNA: TGTGCCAGCAGCTACACCGGGACAGTTCCCAATGAGCAGTTCTTC. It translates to CASSYTGTVPNEQFF.